This T cell receptor beta chain comes out of a study of T cells after yellow fever vaccination. Overall study findings and caveats: Relatively few clonotypes were ones that appeared in both CD4 and CD8 compartments. Re-detected after boosting: most primary clones, more than 95% of CD4 and around 86% of CD8. A weaker secondary response peaked on day 5, the primary on day 15.

Concerning this clonotype: Its cognate antigen is unknown.

TCRdb re-called the 5' RACE reads with MiXCR, one entry per CDR3 protein. The repertoire holds 110,000 to 150,000 distinct CDR3 sequences, less than 8.5% seen once, with more than 0.6% in the top ten. Germline CDR1 DFQATT, CDR2 SNEGSKA (reference sequence). The germline V and J ends were trimmed by 5 bases and 0 bases, with 17 bases remaining between them. This CDR3 has 15 residues. V usage is TRBV20-1 and J usage is TRBJ2-7; possible D gene TRBD2, 5 bases. Specimen: CD4+ T cells sorted from PBMCs, collected 10 days after the yellow fever booster vaccination. The receptor's source is a young man who received the YFV17D yellow fever vaccine. DNA of the CDR3: TGCAGTGCTTTGGGAGAGAGGGTTTTCTCCTACGAGCAGTACTTC. As protein: CSALGERVFSYEQYF.